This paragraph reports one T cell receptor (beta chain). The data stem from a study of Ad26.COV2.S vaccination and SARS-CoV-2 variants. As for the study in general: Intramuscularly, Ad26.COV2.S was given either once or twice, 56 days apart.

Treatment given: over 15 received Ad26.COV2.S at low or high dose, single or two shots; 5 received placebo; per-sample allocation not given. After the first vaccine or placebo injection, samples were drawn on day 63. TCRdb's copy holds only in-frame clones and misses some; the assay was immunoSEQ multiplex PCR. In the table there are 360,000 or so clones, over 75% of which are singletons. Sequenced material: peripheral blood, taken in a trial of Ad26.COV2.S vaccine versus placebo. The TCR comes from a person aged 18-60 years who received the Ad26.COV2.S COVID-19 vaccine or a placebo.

CDR3: CASLLVRANQPQHF. As DNA, the CDR3 is TGTGCCAGCTTGTTAGTCAGGGCGAATCAGCCCCAGCATTTT. The V gene is TRBV6-5, the J gene TRBJ1-5; weak D call: TRBD1 (5 bases). The CDR3 consists of 14 residues. Trimming shortened V by 8 bases and J by 4 bases, and 15 bases separated the two germline ends. Germline CDR1 MNHEY, CDR2 SVGAGI.